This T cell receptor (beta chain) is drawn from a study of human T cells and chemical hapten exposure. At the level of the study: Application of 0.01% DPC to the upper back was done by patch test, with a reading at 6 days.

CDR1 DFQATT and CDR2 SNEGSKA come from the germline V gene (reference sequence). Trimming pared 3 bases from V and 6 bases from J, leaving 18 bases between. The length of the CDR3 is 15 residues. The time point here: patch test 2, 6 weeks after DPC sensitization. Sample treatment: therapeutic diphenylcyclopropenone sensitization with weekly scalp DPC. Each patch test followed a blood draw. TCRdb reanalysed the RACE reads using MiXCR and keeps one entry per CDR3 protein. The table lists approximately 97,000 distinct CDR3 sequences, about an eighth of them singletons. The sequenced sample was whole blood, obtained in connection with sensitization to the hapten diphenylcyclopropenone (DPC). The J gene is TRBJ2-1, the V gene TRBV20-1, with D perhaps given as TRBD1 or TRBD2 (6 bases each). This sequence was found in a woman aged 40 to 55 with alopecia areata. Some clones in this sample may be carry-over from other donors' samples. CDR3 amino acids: CSARSAGGDGNEQFF. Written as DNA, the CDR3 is TGCAGTGCTAGGTCTGCCGGGGGCGACGGCAATGAGCAGTTCTTC.